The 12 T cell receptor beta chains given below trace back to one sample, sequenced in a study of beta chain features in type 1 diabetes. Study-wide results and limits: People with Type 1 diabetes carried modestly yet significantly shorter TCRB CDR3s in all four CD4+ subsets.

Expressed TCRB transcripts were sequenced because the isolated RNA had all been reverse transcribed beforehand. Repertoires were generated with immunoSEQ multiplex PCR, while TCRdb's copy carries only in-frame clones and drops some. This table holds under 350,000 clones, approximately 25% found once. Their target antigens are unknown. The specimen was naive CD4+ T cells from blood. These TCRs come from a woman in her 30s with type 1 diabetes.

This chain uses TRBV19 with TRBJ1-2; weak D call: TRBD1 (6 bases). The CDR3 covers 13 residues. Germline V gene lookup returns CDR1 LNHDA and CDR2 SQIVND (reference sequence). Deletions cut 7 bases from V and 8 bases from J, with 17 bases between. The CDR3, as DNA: TGTGCCAGTACCCTGGCGGGGGCGCGGGGCTACACCTTC. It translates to CASTLAGARGYTF.

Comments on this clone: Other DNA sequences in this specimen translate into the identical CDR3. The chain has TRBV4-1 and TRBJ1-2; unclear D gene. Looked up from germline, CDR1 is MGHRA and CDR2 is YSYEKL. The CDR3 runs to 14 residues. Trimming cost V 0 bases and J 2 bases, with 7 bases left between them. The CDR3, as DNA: TGCGCCAGCAGCCAAGACCAGGTAAACTATGGCTACACCTTC. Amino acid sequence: CASSQDQVNYGYTF.

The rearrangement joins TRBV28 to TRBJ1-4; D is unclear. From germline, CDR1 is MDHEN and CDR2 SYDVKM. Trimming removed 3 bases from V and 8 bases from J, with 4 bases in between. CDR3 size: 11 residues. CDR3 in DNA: TGTGCCAGCAGTTTGAGGGAAAAACTGTTTTTT. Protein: CASSLREKLFF.

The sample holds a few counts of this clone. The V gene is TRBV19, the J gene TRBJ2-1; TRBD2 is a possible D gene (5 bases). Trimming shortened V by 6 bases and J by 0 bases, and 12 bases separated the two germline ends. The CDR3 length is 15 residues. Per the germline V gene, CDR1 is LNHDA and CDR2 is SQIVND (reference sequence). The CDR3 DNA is TGTGCCAGTAGGCAGCGGAAGAGCTCCTACAATGAGCAGTTCTTC. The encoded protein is CASRQRKSSYNEQFF.

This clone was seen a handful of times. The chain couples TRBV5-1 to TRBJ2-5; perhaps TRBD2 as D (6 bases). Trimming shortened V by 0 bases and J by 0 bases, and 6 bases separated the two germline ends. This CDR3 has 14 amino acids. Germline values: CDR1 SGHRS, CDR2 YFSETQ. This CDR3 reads CASSLGRDQETQYF. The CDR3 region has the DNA TGCGCCAGCAGCTTGGGGAGGGACCAAGAGACCCAGTACTTC.

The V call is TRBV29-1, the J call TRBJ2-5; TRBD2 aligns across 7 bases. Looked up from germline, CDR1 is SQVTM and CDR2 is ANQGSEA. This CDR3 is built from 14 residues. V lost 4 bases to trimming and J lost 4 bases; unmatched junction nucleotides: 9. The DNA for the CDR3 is TGCAGCGTTGGGGGCGGGAGCGGTGGAGAGACCCAGTACTTC. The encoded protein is CSVGGGSGGETQYF.

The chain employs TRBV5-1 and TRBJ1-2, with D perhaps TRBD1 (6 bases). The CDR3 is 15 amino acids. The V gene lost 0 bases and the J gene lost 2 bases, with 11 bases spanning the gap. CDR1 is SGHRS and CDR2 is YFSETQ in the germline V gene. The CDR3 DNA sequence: TGCGCCAGCAGCTTGGGGGGACAACCCAACTATGGCTACACCTTC. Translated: CASSLGGQPNYGYTF.

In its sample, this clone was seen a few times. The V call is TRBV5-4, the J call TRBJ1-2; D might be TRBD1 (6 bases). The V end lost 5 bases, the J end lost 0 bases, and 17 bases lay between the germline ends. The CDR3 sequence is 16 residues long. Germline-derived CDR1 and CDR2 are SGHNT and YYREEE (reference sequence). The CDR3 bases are TGTGCCAGCAGTCTGGAGGGGGGGTCAGCTAACTATGGCTACACCTTC. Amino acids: CASSLEGGSANYGYTF.

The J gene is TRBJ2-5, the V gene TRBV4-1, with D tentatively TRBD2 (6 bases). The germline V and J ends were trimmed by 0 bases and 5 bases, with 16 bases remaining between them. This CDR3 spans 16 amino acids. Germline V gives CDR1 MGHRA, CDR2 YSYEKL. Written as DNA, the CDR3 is TGCGCCAGCAGCCAAGATAGATGGCGGGGAGATGAGACCCAGTACTTC. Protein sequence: CASSQDRWRGDETQYF.

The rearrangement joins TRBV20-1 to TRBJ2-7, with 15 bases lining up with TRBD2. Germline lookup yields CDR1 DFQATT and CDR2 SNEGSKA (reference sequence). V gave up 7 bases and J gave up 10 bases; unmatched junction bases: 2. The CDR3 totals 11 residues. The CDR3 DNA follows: TGCAGTGGGACTAGCGGGAGGGCACAGTACTTC. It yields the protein CSGTSGRAQYF.

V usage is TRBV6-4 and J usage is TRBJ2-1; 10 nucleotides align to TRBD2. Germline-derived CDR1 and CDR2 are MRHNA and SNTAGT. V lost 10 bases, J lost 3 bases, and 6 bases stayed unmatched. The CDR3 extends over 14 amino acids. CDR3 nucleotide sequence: TGTGCCACCCGACTAGCGGGCCACTACAATGAGCAGTTCTTC. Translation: CATRLAGHYNEQFF.

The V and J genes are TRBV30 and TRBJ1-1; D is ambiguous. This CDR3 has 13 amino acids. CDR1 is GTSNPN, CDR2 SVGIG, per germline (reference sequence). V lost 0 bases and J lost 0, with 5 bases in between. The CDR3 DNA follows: TGTGCCTGGAGTGTGGAGCTGAACACTGAAGCTTTCTTT. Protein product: CAWSVELNTEAFF.